This T cell receptor (beta chain) appears in the sequencing data of a study of lymphopenia after photon versus proton radiotherapy. Findings and limits, study-wide: Relative stability marked proton patients; photon patients lost diversity and naive cells. Authors raise, but do not show, better survival with proton therapy. Larger post-nadir TCR diversity loss correlated inversely with survival in deceased patients. Oligoclonal CD8+ Temra expansion after nadir drove photon patients' diversity drop.

The germline CDR1 and CDR2 sequences are SGDLS and YYNGEE. The CDR3 extends over 17 amino acids. V shed 1 base and J 6 bases; nucleotides not matched to a gene: 9. The assay was immunoSEQ multiplex PCR, and TCRdb's table has in-frame clones only and misses some. Counted here are tens of thousands of clones, 83% occurring once; the ten biggest clones make up approximately 1.4%. To note about this clone: No antigen is known for it.

The receptor was isolated from a man between 60 and 75 years old with pancreatic cancer. The chain has TRBV9 and TRBJ2-2; 10 bases fit TRBD1. Here the sequenced sample was peripheral blood, taken from a patient treated with proton-based radiotherapy. CDR3 residues: CASSVSSGTGEAGELFF. For the CDR3, the DNA is TGTGCCAGCAGCGTAAGCTCCGGGACAGGGGAAGCCGGGGAGCTGTTTTTT.